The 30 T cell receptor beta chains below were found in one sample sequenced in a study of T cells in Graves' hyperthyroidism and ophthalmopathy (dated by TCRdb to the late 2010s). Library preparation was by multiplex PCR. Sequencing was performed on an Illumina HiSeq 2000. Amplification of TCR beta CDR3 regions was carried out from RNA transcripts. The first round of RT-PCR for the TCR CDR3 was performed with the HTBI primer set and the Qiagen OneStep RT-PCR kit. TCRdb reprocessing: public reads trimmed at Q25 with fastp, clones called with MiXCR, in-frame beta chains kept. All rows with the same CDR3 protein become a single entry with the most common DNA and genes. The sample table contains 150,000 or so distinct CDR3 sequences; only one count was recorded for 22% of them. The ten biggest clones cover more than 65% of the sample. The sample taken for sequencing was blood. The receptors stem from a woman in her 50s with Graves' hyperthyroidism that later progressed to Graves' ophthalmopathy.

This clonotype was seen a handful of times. The CDR3 sequence: CASSFDESQYF. DNA for the CDR3: TGTGCCAGCAGTTTTGATGAATCCCAGTACTTC. The V and J genes are TRBV12-3 or TRBV12-4 and TRBJ2-5, with unresolved D. V lost 3 bases and J 9 bases, leaving 8 bases between the germline ends. The CDR3 is 11 residues long.

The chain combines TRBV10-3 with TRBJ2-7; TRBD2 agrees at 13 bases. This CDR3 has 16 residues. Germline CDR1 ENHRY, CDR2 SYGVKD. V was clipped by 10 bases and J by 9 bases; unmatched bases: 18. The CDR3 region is CASSSGLAGAQGGQYF. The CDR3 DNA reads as TGTGCCAGCTCTTCAGGACTAGCGGGAGCCCAAGGTGGGCAGTACTTC.

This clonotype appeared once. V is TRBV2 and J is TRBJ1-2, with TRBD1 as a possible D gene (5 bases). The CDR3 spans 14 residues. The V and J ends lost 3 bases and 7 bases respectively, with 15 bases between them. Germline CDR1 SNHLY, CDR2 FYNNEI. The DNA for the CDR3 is TGTGCCAGCAGTGATGTTTCGGGGAGGGGTGGCTACACCTTC. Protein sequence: CASSDVSGRGGYTF.

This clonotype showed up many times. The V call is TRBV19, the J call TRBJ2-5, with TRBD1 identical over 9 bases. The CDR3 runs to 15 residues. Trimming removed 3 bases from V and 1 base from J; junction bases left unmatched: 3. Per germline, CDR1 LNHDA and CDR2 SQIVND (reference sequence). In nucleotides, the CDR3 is TGTGCCAGTAGTATTGGGGGACAGGGCCAAGAGACCCAGTACTTC. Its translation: CASSIGGQGQETQYF.

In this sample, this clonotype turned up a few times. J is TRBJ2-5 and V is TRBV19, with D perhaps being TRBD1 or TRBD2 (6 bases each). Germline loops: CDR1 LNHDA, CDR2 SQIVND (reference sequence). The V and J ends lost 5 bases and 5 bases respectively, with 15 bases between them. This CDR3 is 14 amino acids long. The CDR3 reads CASSLSTGRETQYF. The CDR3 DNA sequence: TGTGCCAGTAGTCTCTCCACAGGGAGGGAGACCCAGTACTTC.

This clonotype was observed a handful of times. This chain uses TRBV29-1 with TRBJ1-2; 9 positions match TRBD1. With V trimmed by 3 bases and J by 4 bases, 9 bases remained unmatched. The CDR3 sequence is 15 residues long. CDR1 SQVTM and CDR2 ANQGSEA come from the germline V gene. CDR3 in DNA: TGCAGCGTTGAGGAACAGGGGGCCCAACTCTATGGCTACACCTTC. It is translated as CSVEEQGAQLYGYTF.

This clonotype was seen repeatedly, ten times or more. CDR3 protein: CAWTPVAAQETQYF. CDR3 in DNA: TGTGCCTGGACGCCAGTGGCGGCCCAAGAGACCCAGTACTTC. The V call is TRBV30, the J call TRBJ2-5, with unresolved D. Germline CDR1 and CDR2: GTSNPN and SVGIG (reference sequence). V lost 4 bases to trimming and J lost 1 base, with 13 bases between them. The CDR3 extends over 14 amino acids.

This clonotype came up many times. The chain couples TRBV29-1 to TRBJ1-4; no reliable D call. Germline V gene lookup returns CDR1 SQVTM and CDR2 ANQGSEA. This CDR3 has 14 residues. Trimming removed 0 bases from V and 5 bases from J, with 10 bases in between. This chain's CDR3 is CSVEDGLANEKLFF. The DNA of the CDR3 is TGCAGCGTTGAAGATGGACTTGCAAATGAAAAACTGTTTTTT.

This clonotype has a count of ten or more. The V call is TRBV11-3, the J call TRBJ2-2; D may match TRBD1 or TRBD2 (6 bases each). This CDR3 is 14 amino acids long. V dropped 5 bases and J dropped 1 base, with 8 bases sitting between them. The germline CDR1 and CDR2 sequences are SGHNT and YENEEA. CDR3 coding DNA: TGTGCCAGCAGCGGGGGGCGGAACACCGGGGAGCTGTTTTTT. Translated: CASSGGRNTGELFF.

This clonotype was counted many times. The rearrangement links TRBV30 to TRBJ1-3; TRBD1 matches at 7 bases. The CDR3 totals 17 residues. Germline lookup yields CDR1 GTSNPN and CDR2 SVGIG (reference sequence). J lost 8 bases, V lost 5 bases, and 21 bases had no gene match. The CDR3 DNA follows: TGTGCCTGGGGGGGTGACGGAGAAACAGGGGTAGGACACACCATATATTTT. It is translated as CAWGGDGETGVGHTIYF. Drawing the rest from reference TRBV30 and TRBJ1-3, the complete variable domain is SQTIHQWPATLVQPVGSPLSLECTVEGTSNPNLYWYRQAAGRGLQLLFYSVGIGQISSEVPQNLSASRPQDRQFILSSKKLLLSDSGFYLCAWGGDGETGVGHTIYFGEGSWLTVV.

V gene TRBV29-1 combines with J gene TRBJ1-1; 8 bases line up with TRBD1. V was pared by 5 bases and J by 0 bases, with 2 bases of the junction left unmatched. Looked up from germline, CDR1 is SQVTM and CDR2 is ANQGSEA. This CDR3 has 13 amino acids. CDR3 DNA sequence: TGCAGCGTTCACAGGGGGTTGAACACTGAAGCTTTCTTT. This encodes CSVHRGLNTEAFF.

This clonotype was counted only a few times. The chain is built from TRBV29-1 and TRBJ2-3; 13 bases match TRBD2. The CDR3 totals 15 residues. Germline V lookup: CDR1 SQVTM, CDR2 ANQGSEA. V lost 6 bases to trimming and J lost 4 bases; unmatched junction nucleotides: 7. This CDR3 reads CSVRGLAGAPDTQYF. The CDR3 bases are TGCAGCGTACGAGGACTAGCGGGAGCTCCAGATACGCAGTATTTT.

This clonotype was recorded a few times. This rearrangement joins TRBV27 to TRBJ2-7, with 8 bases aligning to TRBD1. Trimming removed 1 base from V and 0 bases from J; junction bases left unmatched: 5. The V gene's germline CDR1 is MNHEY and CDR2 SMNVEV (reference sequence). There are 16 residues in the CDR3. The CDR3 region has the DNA TGTGCCAGCAGTTTATGGGCAGGGGGCGCCTCCTACGAGCAGTACTTC. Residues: CASSLWAGGASYEQYF.

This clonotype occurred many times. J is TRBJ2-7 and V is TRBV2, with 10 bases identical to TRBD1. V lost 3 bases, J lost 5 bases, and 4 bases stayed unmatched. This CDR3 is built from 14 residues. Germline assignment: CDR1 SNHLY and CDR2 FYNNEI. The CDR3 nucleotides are TGTGCCAGCAGTGATGGGACAGGGGCCCACGAGCAGTACTTC. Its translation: CASSDGTGAHEQYF.

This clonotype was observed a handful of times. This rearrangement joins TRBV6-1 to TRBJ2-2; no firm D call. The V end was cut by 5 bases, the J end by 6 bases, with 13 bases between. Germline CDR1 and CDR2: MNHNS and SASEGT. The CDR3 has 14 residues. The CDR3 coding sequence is TGTGCCAGCAGTCATCGGTCCTCTGCCGGGGAGCTGTTTTTT. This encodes CASSHRSSAGELFF.

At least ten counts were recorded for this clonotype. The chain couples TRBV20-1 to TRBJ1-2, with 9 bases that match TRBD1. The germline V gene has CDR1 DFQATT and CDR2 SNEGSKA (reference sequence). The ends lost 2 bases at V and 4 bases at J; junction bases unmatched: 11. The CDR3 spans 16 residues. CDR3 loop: CSARRPGGQGFYGYTF. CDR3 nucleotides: TGCAGTGCTAGAAGACCGGGGGGACAGGGTTTCTATGGCTACACCTTC.

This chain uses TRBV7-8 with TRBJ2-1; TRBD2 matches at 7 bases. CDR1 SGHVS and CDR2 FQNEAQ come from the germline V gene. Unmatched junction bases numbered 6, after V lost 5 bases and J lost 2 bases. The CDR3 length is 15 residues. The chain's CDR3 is CASSPWTSPYNEQFF. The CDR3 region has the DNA TGTGCCAGCAGCCCGTGGACTAGTCCCTACAATGAGCAGTTCTTC.

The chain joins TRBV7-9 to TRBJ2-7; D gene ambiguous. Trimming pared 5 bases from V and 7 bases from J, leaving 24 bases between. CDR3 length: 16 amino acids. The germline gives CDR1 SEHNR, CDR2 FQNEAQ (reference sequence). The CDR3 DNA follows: TGTGCCAGCAGCGAAACGGACCCGCTAACGGTGGGTGAGCAGTACTTC. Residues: CASSETDPLTVGEQYF.

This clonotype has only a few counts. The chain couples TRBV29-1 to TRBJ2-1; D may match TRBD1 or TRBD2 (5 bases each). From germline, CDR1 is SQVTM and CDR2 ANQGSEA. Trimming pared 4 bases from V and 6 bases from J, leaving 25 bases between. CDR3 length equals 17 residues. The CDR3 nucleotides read TGCAGCGTTGGCGTCCGGGACGAGGGTCCTTCCCTCAATGAGCAGTTCTTC. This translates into CSVGVRDEGPSLNEQFF.

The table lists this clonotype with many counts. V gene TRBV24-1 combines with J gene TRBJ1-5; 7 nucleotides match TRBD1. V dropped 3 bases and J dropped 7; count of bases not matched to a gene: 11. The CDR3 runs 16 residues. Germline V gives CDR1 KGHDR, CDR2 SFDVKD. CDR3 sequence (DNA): TGTGCCACCAGTGATGGGTTGACAGGGATGGGACAGCCCCAGCATTTT. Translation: CATSDGLTGMGQPQHF.

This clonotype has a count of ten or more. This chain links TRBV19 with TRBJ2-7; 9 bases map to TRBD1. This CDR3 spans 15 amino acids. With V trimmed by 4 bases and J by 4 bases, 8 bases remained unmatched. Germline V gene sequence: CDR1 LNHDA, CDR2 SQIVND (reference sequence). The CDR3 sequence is CASSTGRDRVYEQYF. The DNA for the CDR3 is TGTGCCAGTAGTACAGGCCGGGACAGGGTATACGAGCAGTACTTC.

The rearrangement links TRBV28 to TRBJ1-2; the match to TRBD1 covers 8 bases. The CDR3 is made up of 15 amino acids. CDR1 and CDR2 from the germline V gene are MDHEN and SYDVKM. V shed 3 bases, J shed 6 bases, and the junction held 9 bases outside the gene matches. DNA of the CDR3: TGTGCCAGCAGTTTTCAAGACAGGGGCTACAATGGCTACACCTTC. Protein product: CASSFQDRGYNGYTF.

The CDR3 nucleotides read TGTGCCAGTAGTTCGACCCCGGACAGGGAGCAGTACTTC. Its protein product is CASSSTPDREQYF. The V and J genes are TRBV19 and TRBJ2-7; the match to TRBD1 covers 7 bases. Germline V gives CDR1 LNHDA, CDR2 SQIVND (reference sequence). The V and J ends lost 5 bases and 7 bases, in that order; junction bases with no gene match: 8. There are 13 residues in the CDR3.

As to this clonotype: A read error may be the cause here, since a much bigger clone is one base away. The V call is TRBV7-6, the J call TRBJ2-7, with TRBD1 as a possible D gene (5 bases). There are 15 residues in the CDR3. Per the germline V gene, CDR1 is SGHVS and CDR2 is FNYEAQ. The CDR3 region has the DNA TGCGCCAGCAGCCCAACCCCGTCAGGGATCTACGAGCAGTACTTC. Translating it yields CASSPTPSGIYEQYF.

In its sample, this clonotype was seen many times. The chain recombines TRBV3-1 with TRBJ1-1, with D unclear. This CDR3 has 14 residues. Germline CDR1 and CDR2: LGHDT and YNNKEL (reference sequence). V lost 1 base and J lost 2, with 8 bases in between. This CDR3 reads CASSQGLFNTEAFF. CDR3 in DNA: TGTGCCAGCAGCCAAGGACTTTTTAACACTGAAGCTTTCTTT.

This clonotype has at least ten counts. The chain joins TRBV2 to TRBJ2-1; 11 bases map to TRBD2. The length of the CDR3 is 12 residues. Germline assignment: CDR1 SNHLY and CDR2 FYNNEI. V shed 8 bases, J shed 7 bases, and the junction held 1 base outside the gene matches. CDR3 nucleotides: TGTGCCAGCTTAGCGGGGGGGAATGAGCAGTTCTTC. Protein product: CASLAGGNEQFF.

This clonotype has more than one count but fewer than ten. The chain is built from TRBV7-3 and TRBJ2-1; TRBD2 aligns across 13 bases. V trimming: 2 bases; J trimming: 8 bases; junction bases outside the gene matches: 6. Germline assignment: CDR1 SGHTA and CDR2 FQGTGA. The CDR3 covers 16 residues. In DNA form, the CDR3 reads TGTGCCAGCAGCTTAGGTTTACTAGCGGGAGGGCATGAGCAGTTCTTC. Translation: CASSLGLLAGGHEQFF. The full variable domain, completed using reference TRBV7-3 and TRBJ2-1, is GAGVSQTPSNKVTEKGKYVELRCDPISGHTALYWYRQSLGQGPEFLIYFQGTGAADDSGLPNDRFFAVRPEGSVSTLKIQRTERGDSAVYLCASSLGLLAGGHEQFFGPGTRLTVL.

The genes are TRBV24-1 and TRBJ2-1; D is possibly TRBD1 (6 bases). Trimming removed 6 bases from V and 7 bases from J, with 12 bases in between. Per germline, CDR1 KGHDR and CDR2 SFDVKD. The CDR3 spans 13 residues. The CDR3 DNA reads TGTGCCACCAGTAACCCACAGGGAAATGAGCAGTTCTTC. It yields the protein CATSNPQGNEQFF.

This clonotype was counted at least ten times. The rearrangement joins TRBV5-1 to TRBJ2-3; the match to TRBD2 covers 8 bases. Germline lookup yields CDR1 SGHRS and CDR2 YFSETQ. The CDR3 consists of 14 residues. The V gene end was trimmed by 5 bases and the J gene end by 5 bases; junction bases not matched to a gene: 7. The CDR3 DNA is TGCGCCAGCAGACAAGCGGGAGTGGGAGATACGCAGTATTTT. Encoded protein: CASRQAGVGDTQYF.

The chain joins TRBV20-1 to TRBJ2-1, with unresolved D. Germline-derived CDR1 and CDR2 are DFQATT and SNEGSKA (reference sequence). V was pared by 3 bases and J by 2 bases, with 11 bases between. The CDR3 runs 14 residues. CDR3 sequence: CSASRPTPYNEQFF. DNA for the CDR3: TGCAGTGCTAGTCGCCCGACCCCCTACAATGAGCAGTTCTTC.